This T cell receptor beta chain originates from a study of blood T cell repertoires in COVID-19. Using immunoSEQ multiplex PCR, the repertoire was profiled, and TCRdb retains in-frame clones only, with some absent. Of some 360,000 clones listed, almost 90% are singletons. Germline-derived CDR1 and CDR2 are SGHNT and YENEEA. Trimming removed 2 bases at V and 2 bases at J, with 6 bases between. There are 14 residues in the CDR3. Which cohort a participant joined came from the clinical history participants gave. Sequenced sample: PBMCs or T cells enriched from blood (not recorded which). The sequence was obtained from a woman aged 30 to 39 who had been exposed to COVID-19. The chain has TRBV11-3 and TRBJ2-2, with D unresolved. CDR3: CASSLSRNTGELFF. The CDR3 nucleotides read TGTGCCAGCAGCTTATCGAGAAACACCGGGGAGCTGTTTTTT.